This T cell receptor beta chain was retrieved from a study of T cell repertoires in cytomegalovirus infection. Study-wide context: Signatures in public TCR beta sequences pointed to both CMV infection and matching HLA type.

Trimming took off 3 bases at V and 4 bases at J, with 11 bases between the two ends. Per the germline V gene, CDR1 is SGHVS and CDR2 is FQNEAQ. The CDR3 totals 14 residues. Each CDR3 protein gets one entry after TCRdb re-called the reads with MiXCR. The data contain a few hundred thousand distinct CDR3 sequences, over 20% of them seen just once; the ten biggest clones take up roughly 18%. This clonotype occurred many times. The sequencing sample was made of CD8+ T cells from PBMCs. This clonotype was obtained from a human donor in good health (CMV status not recorded). Some clones in this sample may be carry-over from other donors' samples. V gene TRBV7-8 combines with J gene TRBJ2-3; D gene uncertain. The CDR3 is CASSFRTVADTQYF. Written as DNA, the CDR3 is TGTGCCAGCAGCTTTAGAACAGTCGCAGATACGCAGTATTTT.